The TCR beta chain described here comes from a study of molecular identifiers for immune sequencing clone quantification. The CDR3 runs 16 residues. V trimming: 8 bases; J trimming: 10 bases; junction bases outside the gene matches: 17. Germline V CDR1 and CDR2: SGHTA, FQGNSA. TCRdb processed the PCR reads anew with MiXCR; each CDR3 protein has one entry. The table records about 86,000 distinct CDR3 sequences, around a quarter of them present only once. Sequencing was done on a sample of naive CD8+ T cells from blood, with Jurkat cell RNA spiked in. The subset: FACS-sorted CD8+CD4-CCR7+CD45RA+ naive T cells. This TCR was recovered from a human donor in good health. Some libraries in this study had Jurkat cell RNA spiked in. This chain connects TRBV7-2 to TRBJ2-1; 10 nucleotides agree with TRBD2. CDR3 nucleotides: TGTGCCAGCGGCTCCTTGACTAGCGGGCATTCTTGGGAGCAGTTCTTC. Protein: CASGSLTSGHSWEQFF.